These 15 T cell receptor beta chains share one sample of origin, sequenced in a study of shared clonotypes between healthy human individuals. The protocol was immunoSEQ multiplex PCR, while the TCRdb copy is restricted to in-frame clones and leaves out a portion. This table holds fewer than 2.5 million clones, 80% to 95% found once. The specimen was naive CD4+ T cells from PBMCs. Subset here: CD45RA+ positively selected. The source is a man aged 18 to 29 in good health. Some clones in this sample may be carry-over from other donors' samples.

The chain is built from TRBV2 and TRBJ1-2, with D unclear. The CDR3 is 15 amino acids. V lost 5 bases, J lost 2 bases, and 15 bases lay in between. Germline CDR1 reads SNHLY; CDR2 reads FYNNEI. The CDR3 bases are TGTGCCAGCAGTCCCACCGGGCCAGGAAACTATGGCTACACCTTC. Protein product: CASSPTGPGNYGYTF.

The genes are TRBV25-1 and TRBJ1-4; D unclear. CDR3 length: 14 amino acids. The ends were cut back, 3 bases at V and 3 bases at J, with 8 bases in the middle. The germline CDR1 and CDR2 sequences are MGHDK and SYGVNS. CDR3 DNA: TGTGCCAGCAGTGATAGCCAGGCTAATGAAAAACTGTTTTTT. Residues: CASSDSQANEKLFF.

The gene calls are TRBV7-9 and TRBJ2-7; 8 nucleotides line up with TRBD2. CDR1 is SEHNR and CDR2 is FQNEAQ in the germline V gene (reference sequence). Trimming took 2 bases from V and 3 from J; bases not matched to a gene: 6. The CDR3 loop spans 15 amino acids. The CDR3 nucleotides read TGTGCCAGCAGCTTACAGGCGGGAGGTAACTACGAGCAGTACTTC. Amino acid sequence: CASSLQAGGNYEQYF.

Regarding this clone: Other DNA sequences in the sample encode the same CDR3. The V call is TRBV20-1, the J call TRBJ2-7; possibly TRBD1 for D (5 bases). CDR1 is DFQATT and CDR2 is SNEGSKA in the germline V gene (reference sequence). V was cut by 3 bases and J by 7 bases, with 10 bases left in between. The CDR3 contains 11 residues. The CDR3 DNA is TGCAGTGCTAGTAAGGGGTGGGAGCAGTACTTC. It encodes CSASKGWEQYF.

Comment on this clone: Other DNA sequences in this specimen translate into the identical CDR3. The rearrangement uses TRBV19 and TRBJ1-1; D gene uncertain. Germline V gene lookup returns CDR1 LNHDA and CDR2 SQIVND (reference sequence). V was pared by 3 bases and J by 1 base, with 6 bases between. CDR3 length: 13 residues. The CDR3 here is CASSITGNTEAFF. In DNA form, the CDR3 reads TGTGCCAGTAGTATCACCGGGAACACTGAAGCTTTCTTT.

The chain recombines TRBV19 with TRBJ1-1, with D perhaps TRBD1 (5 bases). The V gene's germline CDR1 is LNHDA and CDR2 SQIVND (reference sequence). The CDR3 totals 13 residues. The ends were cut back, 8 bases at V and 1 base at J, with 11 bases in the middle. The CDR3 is CASGRGGNTEAFF. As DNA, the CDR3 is TGTGCCAGTGGTCGGGGCGGGAACACTGAAGCTTTCTTT.

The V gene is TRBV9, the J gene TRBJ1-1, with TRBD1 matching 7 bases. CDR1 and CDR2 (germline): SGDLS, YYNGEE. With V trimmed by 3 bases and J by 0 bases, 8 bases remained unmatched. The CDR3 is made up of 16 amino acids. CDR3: CASSEGLQGMNTEAFF. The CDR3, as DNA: TGTGCCAGCAGCGAGGGATTACAGGGGATGAACACTGAAGCTTTCTTT.

The CDR3, as DNA: TGTGCCAGCAGCCCCCGGGTCCCGGGAAACACCATATATTTT. It yields the protein CASSPRVPGNTIYF. The gene calls are TRBV7-2 and TRBJ1-3; D not resolved. V was trimmed by 5 bases and J by 4 bases, leaving 12 bases between them. Per the germline V gene, CDR1 is SGHTA and CDR2 is FQGNSA. The CDR3 has 14 amino acids.

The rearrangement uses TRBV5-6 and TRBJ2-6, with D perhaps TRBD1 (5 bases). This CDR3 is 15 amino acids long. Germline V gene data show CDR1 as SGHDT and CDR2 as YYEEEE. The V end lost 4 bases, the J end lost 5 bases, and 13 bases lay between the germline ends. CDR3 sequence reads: CASSTRDPWANVLTF. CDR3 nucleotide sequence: TGTGCCAGCAGCACCAGGGATCCCTGGGCCAACGTCCTGACTTTC.

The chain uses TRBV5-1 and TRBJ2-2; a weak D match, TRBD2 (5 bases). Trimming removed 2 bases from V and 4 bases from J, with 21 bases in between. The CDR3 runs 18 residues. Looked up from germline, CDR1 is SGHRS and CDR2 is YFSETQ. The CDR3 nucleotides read TGCGCCAGCAGCTTTATTGCCCCTACATCAGGAGGCACCGGGGAGCTGTTTTTT. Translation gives CASSFIAPTSGGTGELFF. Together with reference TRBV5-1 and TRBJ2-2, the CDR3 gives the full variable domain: KAGVTQTPRYLIKTRGQQVTLSCSPISGHRSVSWYQQTPGQGLQFLFEYFSETQRNKGNFPGRFSGRQFSNSRSEMNVSTLELGDSALYLCASSFIAPTSGGTGELFFGEGSRLTVL.

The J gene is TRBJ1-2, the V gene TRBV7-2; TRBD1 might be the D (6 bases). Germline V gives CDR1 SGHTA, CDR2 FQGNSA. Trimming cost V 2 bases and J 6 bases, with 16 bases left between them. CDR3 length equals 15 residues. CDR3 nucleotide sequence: TGTGCCAGCAGCTTAACCTGGGGGGGGCTCGATGGCTACACCTTC. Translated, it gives CASSLTWGGLDGYTF.

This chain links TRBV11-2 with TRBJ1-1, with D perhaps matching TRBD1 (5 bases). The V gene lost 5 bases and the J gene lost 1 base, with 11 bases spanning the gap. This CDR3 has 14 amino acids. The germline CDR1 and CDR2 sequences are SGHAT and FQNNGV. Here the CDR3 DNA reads TGTGCCAGCAGCGCCGGGACTCAGAACACTGAAGCTTTCTTT. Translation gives CASSAGTQNTEAFF.

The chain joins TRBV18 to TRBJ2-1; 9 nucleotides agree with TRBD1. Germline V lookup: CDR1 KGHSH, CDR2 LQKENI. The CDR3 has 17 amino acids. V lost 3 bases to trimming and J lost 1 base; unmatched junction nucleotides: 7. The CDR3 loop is CASSPPPGTGSYNEQFF. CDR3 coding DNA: TGTGCCAGCTCACCCCCCCCCGGGACAGGGTCCTACAATGAGCAGTTCTTC.

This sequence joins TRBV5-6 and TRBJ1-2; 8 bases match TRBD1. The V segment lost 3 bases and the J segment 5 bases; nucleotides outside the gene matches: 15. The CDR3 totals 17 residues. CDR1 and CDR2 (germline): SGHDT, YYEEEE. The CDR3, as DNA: TGTGCCAGCAGCTACCTAACCGCAGACAGGGGCGGATATGGCTACACCTTC. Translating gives CASSYLTADRGGYGYTF.

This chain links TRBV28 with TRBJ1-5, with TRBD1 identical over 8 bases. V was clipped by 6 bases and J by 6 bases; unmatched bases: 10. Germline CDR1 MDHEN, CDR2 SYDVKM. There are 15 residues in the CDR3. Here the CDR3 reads CASRKPQGAGQPQHF. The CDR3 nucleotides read TGTGCCAGCAGGAAGCCCCAGGGGGCAGGTCAGCCCCAGCATTTT.